This T cell receptor beta chain was recovered during a study of blood T cell repertoires in COVID-19. CDR1 is SGHRS, CDR2 YFSETQ, per germline. Trimming pared 5 bases from V and 6 bases from J, leaving 15 bases between. The CDR3 spans 14 residues. Using immunoSEQ multiplex PCR, the repertoire was profiled, and TCRdb retains in-frame clones only, with some absent. Among roughly 60,000 clones listed, around 85% were seen once. This TCR derives from a man in his forties with acute or convalescent COVID-19. V usage is TRBV5-1 and J usage is TRBJ2-4, with a weak D call TRBD2 (6 bases). The sample was peripheral blood. The CDR3 is CASSGGGRGNIQYF. CDR3 nucleotide sequence: TGCGCCAGCAGTGGGGGAGGCCGAGGAAACATTCAGTACTTC.